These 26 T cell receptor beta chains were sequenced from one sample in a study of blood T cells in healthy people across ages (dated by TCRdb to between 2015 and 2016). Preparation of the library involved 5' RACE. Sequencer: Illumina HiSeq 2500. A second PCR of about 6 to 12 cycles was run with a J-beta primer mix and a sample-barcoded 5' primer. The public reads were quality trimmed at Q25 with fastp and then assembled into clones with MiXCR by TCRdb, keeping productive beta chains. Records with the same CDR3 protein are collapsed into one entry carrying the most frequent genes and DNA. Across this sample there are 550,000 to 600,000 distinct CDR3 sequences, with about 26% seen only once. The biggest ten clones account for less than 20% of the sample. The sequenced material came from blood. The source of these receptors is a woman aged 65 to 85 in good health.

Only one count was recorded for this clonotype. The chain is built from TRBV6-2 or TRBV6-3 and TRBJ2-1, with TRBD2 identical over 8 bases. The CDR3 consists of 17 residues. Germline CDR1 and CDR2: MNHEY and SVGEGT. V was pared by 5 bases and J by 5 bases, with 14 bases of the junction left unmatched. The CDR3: CASSGPGRGAVDNEQFF. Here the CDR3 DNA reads TGTGCCAGCAGTGGACCGGGGCGGGGGGCAGTGGACAATGAGCAGTTCTTC.

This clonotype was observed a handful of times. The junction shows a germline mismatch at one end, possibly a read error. The CDR3, as DNA: TGTGCCAGCAGCCTCGAGACAGGGGCAGTCTACTTT. Translation gives CASSLETGAVYF. J is TRBJ1-6 and V is TRBV3-1; 8 nucleotides match TRBD1. Germline assignment: CDR1 LGHDT and CDR2 YNNKEL (reference sequence). The CDR3 sequence is 12 residues long.

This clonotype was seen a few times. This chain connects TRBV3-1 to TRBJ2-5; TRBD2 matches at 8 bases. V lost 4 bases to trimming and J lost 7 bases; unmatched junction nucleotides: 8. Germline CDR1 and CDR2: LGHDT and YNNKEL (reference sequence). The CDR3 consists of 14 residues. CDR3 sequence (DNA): TGTGCCAGCAGCCCCTTAGCGGGGAAGGGGACCCAGTACTTC. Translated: CASSPLAGKGTQYF.

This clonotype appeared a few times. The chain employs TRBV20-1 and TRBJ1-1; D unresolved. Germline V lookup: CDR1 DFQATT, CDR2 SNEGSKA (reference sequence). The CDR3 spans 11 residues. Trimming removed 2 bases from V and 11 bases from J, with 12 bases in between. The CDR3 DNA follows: TGCAGTGCTAGACCCTATGAGTGGGCTTTCTTT. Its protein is CSARPYEWAFF.

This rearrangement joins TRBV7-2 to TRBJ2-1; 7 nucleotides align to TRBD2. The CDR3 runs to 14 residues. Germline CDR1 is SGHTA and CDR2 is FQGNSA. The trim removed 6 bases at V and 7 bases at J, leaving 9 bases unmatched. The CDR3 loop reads CASRRGGPGNEQFF. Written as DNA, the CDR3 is TGTGCCAGCAGGCGCGGGGGTCCGGGGAATGAGCAGTTCTTC. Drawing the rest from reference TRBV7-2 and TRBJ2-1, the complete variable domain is GAGVSQSPSNKVTEKGKDVELRCDPISGHTALYWYRQSLGQGLEFLIYFQGNSAPDKSGLPSDRFSAERTGGSVSTLTIQRTQQEDSAVYLCASRRGGPGNEQFFGPGTRLTVL.

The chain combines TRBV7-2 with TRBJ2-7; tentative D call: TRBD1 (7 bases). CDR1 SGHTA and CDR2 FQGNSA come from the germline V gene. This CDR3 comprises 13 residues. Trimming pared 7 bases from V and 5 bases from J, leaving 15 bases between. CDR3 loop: CASTFQGGNEQYF. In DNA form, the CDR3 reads TGTGCCAGCACTTTCCAGGGGGGAAACGAGCAGTACTTC.

CDR3 bases: TGTGCCAGCAGCTTATCCAGGGTTAACTATGGCTACACCTTC. This gives the protein CASSLSRVNYGYTF. This chain uses TRBV7-2 with TRBJ1-2; D possibly corresponds to TRBD1 (5 bases). The CDR3 extends over 14 amino acids. In germline, CDR1 is SGHTA, CDR2 FQGNSA. Trimming pared 2 bases from V and 1 base from J, leaving 8 bases between.

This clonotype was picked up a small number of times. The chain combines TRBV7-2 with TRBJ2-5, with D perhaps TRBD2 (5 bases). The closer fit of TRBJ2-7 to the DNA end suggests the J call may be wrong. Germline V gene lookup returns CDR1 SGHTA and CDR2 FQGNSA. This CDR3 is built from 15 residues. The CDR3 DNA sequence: TGTGCCGCAGCGGAAATGGCGGGCGGCGCCTACGAGCAGTACTTC. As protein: CAAAEMAGGAYEQYF.

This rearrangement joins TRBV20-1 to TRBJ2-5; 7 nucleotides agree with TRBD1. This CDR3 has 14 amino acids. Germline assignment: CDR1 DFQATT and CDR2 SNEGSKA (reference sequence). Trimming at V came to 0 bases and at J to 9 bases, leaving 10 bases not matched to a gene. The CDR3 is CSARDYRGFEAQYF. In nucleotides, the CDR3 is TGCAGTGCTAGAGATTACAGGGGATTTGAGGCCCAGTACTTC.

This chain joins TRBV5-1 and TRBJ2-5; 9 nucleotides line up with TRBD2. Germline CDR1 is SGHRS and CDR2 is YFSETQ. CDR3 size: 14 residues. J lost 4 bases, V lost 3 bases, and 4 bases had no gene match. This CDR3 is CASSSTSGIETQYF. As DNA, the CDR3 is TGCGCCAGCAGCTCGACTAGCGGCATAGAGACCCAGTACTTC.

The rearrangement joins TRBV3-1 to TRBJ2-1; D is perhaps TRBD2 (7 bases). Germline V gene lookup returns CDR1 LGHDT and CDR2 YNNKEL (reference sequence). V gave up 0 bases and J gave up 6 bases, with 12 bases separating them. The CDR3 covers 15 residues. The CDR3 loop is CASSQDRGGANEQFF. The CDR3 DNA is TGTGCCAGCAGCCAAGATAGGGGGGGTGCCAATGAGCAGTTCTTC.

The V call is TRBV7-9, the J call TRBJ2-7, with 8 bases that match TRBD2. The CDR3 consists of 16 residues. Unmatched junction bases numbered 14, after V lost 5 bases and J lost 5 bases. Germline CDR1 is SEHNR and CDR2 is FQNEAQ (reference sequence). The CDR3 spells CASSNGGAIGRNEQYF. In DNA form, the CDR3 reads TGTGCCAGCAGCAACGGGGGGGCCATCGGAAGAAACGAGCAGTACTTC.

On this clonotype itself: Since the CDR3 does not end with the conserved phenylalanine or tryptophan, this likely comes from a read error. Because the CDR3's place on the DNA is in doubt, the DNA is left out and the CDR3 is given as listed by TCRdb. The CDR3 sequence: CASSSRSGTGGYGISI. This chain links TRBV11-3 with TRBJ2-4; the D call of TRBD1 is as the table states it, not checked on the DNA. The length of the CDR3 is 16 amino acids, counting both ends. Germline V CDR1 and CDR2: SGHNT, YENEEA.

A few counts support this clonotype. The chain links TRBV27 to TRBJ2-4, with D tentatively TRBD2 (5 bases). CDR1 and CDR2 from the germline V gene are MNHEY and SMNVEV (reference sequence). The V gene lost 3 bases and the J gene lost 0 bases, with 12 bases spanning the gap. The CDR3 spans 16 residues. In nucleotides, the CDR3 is TGTGCCAGCAGTTTTGGAGCGGCCCTAGCCAAAAACATTCAGTACTTC. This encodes CASSFGAALAKNIQYF.

CDR3 loop: CAISEKTSGGGKQETQYF. The CDR3 DNA reads as TGTGCCATCAGCGAGAAGACTAGCGGGGGGGGAAAACAAGAGACCCAGTACTTC. This rearrangement joins TRBV10-3 to TRBJ2-5; 14 nucleotides agree with TRBD2. Germline assignment: CDR1 ENHRY and CDR2 SYGVKD. Trimming removed 6 bases from V and 2 bases from J; junction bases left unmatched: 11. This CDR3 has 18 residues.

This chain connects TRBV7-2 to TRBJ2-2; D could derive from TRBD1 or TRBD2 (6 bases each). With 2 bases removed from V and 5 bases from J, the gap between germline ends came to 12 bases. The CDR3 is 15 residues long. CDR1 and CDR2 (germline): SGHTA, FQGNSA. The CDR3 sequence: CASSLWGAQTGELFF. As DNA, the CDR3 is TGTGCCAGCAGCTTATGGGGGGCGCAGACCGGGGAGCTGTTTTTT. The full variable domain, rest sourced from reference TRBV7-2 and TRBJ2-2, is GAGVSQSPSNKVTEKGKDVELRCDPISGHTALYWYRQSLGQGLEFLIYFQGNSAPDKSGLPSDRFSAERTGGSVSTLTIQRTQQEDSAVYLCASSLWGAQTGELFFGEGSRLTVL.

The CDR3 nucleotides read TGCGCCAGCTATCCAGCACCGGGGGAGGGAGTAACGAAGACCCAGTACTTC. Translation gives CASYPAPGEGVTKTQYF. V and J are TRBV5-1 and TRBJ2-5; 7 bases match TRBD2. V shed 7 bases, J shed 6 bases, and the junction held 21 bases outside the gene matches. This CDR3 contains 17 residues. Per the germline V gene, CDR1 is SGHRS and CDR2 is YFSETQ.

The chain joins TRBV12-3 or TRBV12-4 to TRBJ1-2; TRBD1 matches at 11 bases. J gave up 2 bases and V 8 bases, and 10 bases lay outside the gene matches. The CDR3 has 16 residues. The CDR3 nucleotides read TGTGCCAGCTTCTTACCCGGGACAGGGGGAAACTATGGCTACACCTTC. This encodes CASFLPGTGGNYGYTF.

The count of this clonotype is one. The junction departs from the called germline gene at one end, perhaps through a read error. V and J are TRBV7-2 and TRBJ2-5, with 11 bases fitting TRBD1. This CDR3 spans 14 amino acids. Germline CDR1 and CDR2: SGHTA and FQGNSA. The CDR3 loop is CASTGQGARETRYF. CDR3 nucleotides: TGTGCCAGCACCGGACAGGGGGCGCGGGAGACCCGGTACTTC.

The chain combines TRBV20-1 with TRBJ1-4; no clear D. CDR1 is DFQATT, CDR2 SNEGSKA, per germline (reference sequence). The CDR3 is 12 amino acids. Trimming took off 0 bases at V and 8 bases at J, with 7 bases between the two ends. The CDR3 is CSARDVKEKLFF. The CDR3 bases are TGCAGTGCTAGAGACGTTAAAGAAAAACTGTTTTTT.

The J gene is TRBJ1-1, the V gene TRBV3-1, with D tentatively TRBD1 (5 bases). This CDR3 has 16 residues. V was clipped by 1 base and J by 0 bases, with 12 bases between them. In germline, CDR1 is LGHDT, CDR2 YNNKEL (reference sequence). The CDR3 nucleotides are TGTGCCAGCAGCCAAGCCCGGGGACGGGTGAACACTGAAGCTTTCTTT. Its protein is CASSQARGRVNTEAFF.

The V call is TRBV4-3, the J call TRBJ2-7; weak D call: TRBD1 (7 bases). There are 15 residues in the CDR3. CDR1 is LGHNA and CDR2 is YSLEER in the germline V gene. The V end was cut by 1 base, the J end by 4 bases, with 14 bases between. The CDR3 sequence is CASSQGGTAGYEQYF. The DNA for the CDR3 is TGCGCCAGCAGCCAAGGAGGGACAGCGGGTTACGAGCAGTACTTC.

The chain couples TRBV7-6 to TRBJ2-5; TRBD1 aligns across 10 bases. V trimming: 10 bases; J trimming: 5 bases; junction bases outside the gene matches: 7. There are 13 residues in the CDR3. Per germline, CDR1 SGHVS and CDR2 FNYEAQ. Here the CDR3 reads CATDRGLGETQYF. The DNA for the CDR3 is TGTGCCACCGACAGGGGGCTCGGCGAGACCCAGTACTTC.

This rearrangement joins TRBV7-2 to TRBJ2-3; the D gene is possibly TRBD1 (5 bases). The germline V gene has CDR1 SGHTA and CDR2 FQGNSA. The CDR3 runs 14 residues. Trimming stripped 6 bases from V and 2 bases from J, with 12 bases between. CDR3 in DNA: TGTGCCAGCAGACCAAAGGGGCTCACAGATACGCAGTATTTT. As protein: CASRPKGLTDTQYF.

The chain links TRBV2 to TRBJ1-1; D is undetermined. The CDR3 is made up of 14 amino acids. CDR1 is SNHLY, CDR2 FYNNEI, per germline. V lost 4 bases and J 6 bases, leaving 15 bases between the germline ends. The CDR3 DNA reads TGTGCCAGCAGTGCCTTCGCCCCGGACCCTGAAGCTTTCTTT. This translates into CASSAFAPDPEAFF.

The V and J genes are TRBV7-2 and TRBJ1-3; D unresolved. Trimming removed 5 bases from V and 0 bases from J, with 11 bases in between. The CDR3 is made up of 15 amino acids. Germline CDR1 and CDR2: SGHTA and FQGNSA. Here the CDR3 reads CASSLEGLSGNTIYF. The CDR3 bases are TGTGCCAGCAGCCTCGAGGGCCTCTCTGGAAACACCATATATTTT.